What follows are 27 T cell receptor beta chains derived from one specimen sequenced in a study of blood T cell repertoires in COVID-19. Clones were read by immunoSEQ multiplex PCR, and TCRdb kept only the in-frame ones, dropping some. The sample has about 220,000 clones, about 85% seen once. Material: peripheral blood. The receptors were gathered from a man aged 50-59 years who had recovered from COVID-19.

The chain couples TRBV11-2 to TRBJ1-1; D is unresolved. CDR1 is SGHAT, CDR2 FQNNGV, per germline. This CDR3 comprises 15 residues. The V and J ends lost 1 base and 3 bases respectively, with 12 bases between them. CDR3 coding DNA: TGTGCCAGCAGCTTAGGCCGAAACCGGGACACTGAAGCTTTCTTT. Encoded protein: CASSLGRNRDTEAFF.

The chain carries TRBV19 and TRBJ2-3; maybe TRBD1 (5 bases). V lost 2 bases to trimming and J lost 5 bases, with 11 bases between them. The germline V gene encodes CDR1 LNHDA and CDR2 SQIVND (reference sequence). The CDR3 extends over 14 amino acids. The CDR3 loop is CASSISREEDTQYF. CDR3 nucleotide sequence: TGTGCCAGTAGTATATCCAGGGAAGAAGATACGCAGTATTTT.

This sequence joins TRBV30 and TRBJ2-7, with D tentatively TRBD1 (6 bases). With 4 bases removed from V and 3 bases from J, the gap between germline ends came to 13 bases. Germline CDR1 and CDR2: GTSNPN and SVGIG (reference sequence). CDR3 length: 13 amino acids. This CDR3 is CAWNLGQSYEQYF. The DNA of the CDR3 is TGTGCCTGGAACCTCGGACAGAGCTACGAGCAGTACTTC.

The rearrangement links TRBV29-1 to TRBJ1-3; D is uncertain. CDR3 size: 16 residues. V dropped 0 bases and J dropped 0 bases, with 12 bases sitting between them. Germline CDR1 reads SQVTM; CDR2 reads ANQGSEA. The CDR3 loop reads CSVEEVGRGSGNTIYF. CDR3 nucleotide sequence: TGCAGCGTTGAAGAGGTCGGCCGAGGCTCTGGAAACACCATATATTTT. The full variable domain, rest sourced from reference TRBV29-1 and TRBJ1-3, is SAVISQKPSRDICQRGTSLTIQCQVDSQVTMMFWYRQQPGQSLTLIATANQGSEATYESGFVIDKFPISRPNLTFSTLTVSNMSPEDSSIYLCSVEEVGRGSGNTIYFGEGSWLTVV.

V usage is TRBV3-1 (or the pseudogene TRBV3-2) and J usage is TRBJ2-3; 13 nucleotides match TRBD2. Per the germline V gene, CDR1 is LGHDT and CDR2 is YNNKEL (reference sequence). Unmatched junction bases numbered 14, after V lost 1 base and J lost 7 bases. This CDR3 is built from 19 residues. The CDR3 nucleotides read TGTGCCAGCAGCCAAGCTTTCTCCTGGACTAGCGGGAGTGGGAATACGCAGTATTTT. Translated, it gives CASSQAFSWTSGSGNTQYF.

The chain recombines TRBV6-5 with TRBJ2-7; D gene ambiguous. The germline V and J ends were trimmed by 8 bases and 6 bases, with 11 bases remaining between them. The CDR3 totals 11 residues. In germline, CDR1 is MNHEY, CDR2 SVGAGI. CDR3 sequence reads: CASLADCEQYF. The CDR3 DNA follows: TGTGCCAGCCTGGCGGATTGCGAGCAGTACTTC.

A note on this clone: Other DNA sequences in this sample translate to the same CDR3. V gene TRBV6-1 combines with J gene TRBJ1-2; 8 nucleotides align to TRBD1. With 2 bases clipped from V and 6 bases from J, the junction kept 5 bases outside the gene matches. The germline V gene encodes CDR1 MNHNS and CDR2 SASEGT. The CDR3 extends over 14 amino acids. CDR3 DNA: TGTGCCAGCAGTGAAAGGCAGGGGGCAGATGGCTACACCTTC. Protein sequence: CASSERQGADGYTF.

This clone has only one observation. The CDR3 sequence is CASSQVHYEQYF. The CDR3 coding sequence is TGTGCCAGCAGCCAAGTACACTACGAGCAGTACTTC. The chain combines TRBV3-1 (or the pseudogene TRBV3-2) with TRBJ2-7, with no clear D. V lost 1 base and J 3 bases, leaving 4 bases between the germline ends. The CDR3 is 12 residues long. Germline CDR1 is LGHDT and CDR2 is YNNKEL (reference sequence).

This chain links TRBV18 with TRBJ1-3, with D uncertain. The CDR3 is made up of 17 amino acids. V lost 6 bases, J lost 0 bases, and 18 bases lay in between. Germline V CDR1 and CDR2: KGHSH, LQKENI. CDR3 loop: CASSTTSGGLSGNTIYF. The CDR3 region has the DNA TGTGCCAGCTCGACTACCTCAGGCGGTCTCTCTGGAAACACCATATATTTT. Combining the CDR3 with reference TRBV18 and TRBJ1-3 gives the whole variable domain NAGVMQNPRHLVRRRGQEARLRCSPMKGHSHVYWYRQLPEEGLKFMVYLQKENIIDESGMPKERFSAEFPKEGPSILRIQQVVRGDSAAYFCASSTTSGGLSGNTIYFGEGSWLTVV.

The table lists this clone with a few counts. The chain couples TRBV27 to TRBJ1-2, with TRBD1 matching over 7 bases. The germline gives CDR1 MNHEY, CDR2 SMNVEV (reference sequence). V was pared by 5 bases and J by 4 bases, with 16 bases of the junction left unmatched. The CDR3 extends over 17 amino acids. CDR3 sequence (DNA): TGTGCCAGCAGTACCCATAGTACAGGGACAGTCTCCTATGGCTACACCTTC. It translates to CASSTHSTGTVSYGYTF.

V gene TRBV5-6 combines with J gene TRBJ1-2; 7 nucleotides agree with TRBD1. Per germline, CDR1 SGHDT and CDR2 YYEEEE. There are 13 residues in the CDR3. Germline trimming cut 0 bases from V and 6 bases from J; bases unmatched to any gene: 2. DNA for the CDR3: TGTGCCAGCAGCTTGGACAGGGGACATGGCTACACCTTC. Translated, it gives CASSLDRGHGYTF.

The rearrangement uses TRBV12-3 or TRBV12-4 and TRBJ1-5, with a weak D call TRBD1 (5 bases). The V end was cut by 0 bases, the J end by 5 bases, with 5 bases between. This CDR3 contains 13 residues. This chain's CDR3 is CASSLAQDQPQHF. The CDR3 DNA follows: TGTGCCAGCAGTTTAGCACAGGATCAGCCCCAGCATTTT.

The chain has TRBV28 and TRBJ2-7; D not certain. CDR1 and CDR2 (germline): MDHEN, SYDVKM. The ends were cut back, 8 bases at V and 9 bases at J, with 23 bases in the middle. This CDR3 has 14 residues. This CDR3 is CASQSWSVGAGQYF. CDR3 nucleotide sequence: TGTGCCAGCCAGTCCTGGTCGGTGGGTGCAGGGCAGTACTTC. Based on the CDR3 plus reference TRBV28 and TRBJ2-7, the full variable domain is DVKVTQSSRYLVKRTGEKVFLECVQDMDHENMFWYRQDPGLGLRLIYFSYDVKMKEKGDIPEGYSVSREKKERFSLILESASTNQTSMYLCASQSWSVGAGQYFGPGTRLTVT.

The chain is built from TRBV27 and TRBJ1-4; D may be TRBD1 (6 bases). Trimming took 6 bases from V and 0 from J, leaving 11 bases between them. CDR1 is MNHEY, CDR2 SMNVEV, per germline (reference sequence). This CDR3 has 15 amino acids. The CDR3 sequence: CASRGGPATNEKLFF. DNA for the CDR3: TGTGCCAGCAGAGGGGGACCTGCAACTAATGAAAAACTGTTTTTT.

This chain connects TRBV5-1 to TRBJ2-1; 14 positions match TRBD2. Losses at the gene ends were 4 bases for V and 9 bases for J; bases not matched to a gene: 9. The germline V gene encodes CDR1 SGHRS and CDR2 YFSETQ. The CDR3 loop spans 16 amino acids. The CDR3 region has the DNA TGCGCCAGCAGCGTCGGGACTAGCGGGAGATCGAGTGAGCAGTTCTTC. Its protein is CASSVGTSGRSSEQFF.

The chain combines TRBV11-3 with TRBJ2-1, with 12 bases matching TRBD2. Germline CDR1 SGHNT, CDR2 YENEEA. The CDR3 is 14 amino acids. V lost 4 bases to trimming and J lost 11 bases; unmatched junction nucleotides: 6. Here the CDR3 DNA reads TGTGCCAGCAGCTCGGGACTAGCGGGCGCTCAGCAGTTCTTC. It specifies CASSSGLAGAQQFF. Full variable domain (missing parts from reference TRBV11-3 and TRBJ2-1): EAGVVQSPRYKIIEKKQPVAFWCNPISGHNTLYWYLQNLGQGPELLIRYENEEAVDDSQLPKDRFSAERLKGVDSTLKIQPAELGDSAVYLCASSSGLAGAQQFFGPGTRLTVL.

The chain employs TRBV5-5 and TRBJ2-4; 11 positions match TRBD2. The CDR3 spans 17 residues. V lost 0 bases, J lost 0 bases, and 2 bases stayed unmatched. Germline V lookup: CDR1 SGHKS, CDR2 YYEKEE (reference sequence). The CDR3 DNA sequence: TGTGCCAGCAGCTTGGGGGGACTAGCGGAAGCCAAAAACATTCAGTACTTC. Its translation: CASSLGGLAEAKNIQYF.

This chain connects TRBV5-1 to TRBJ1-1, with 7 nucleotides matching TRBD1. CDR1 and CDR2 (germline): SGHRS, YFSETQ. The CDR3 is 15 amino acids. Unmatched junction bases numbered 2, after V lost 0 bases and J lost 0 bases. The CDR3 region is CASSLEQGMNTEAFF. In DNA, the CDR3 is TGCGCCAGCAGCTTGGAACAGGGGATGAACACTGAAGCTTTCTTT.

The CDR3 DNA follows: TGTGCCACTTCGAATAGGGGAACCTACGAGCAGTACTTC. Translated, it gives CATSNRGTYEQYF. The chain combines TRBV27 with TRBJ2-7, with a tentative D call TRBD1 (5 bases). Trimming cost V 10 bases and J 2 bases, with 15 bases left between them. The CDR3 is 13 residues long. Germline lookup yields CDR1 MNHEY and CDR2 SMNVEV (reference sequence).

This chain links TRBV24-1 with TRBJ2-5; 13 positions match TRBD2. The V segment lost 3 bases and the J segment 5 bases; nucleotides outside the gene matches: 8. This CDR3 has 17 residues. Germline-derived CDR1 and CDR2 are KGHDR and SFDVKD. CDR3 sequence: CATSDPLGLAGEETQYF. Here the CDR3 DNA reads TGTGCCACCAGTGATCCACTTGGACTAGCGGGAGAGGAGACCCAGTACTTC.

This clone came up once. The V call is TRBV13, the J call TRBJ2-1; 12 bases map to TRBD2. CDR1 PRHDT and CDR2 FYEKMQ come from the germline V gene (reference sequence). Unmatched junction bases numbered 5, after V lost 6 bases and J lost 5 bases. CDR3 length equals 15 residues. CDR3: CASRFLAGGDNEQFF. The CDR3 DNA reads as TGTGCCAGCAGATTCCTAGCGGGAGGGGACAATGAGCAGTTCTTC.

The rearrangement links TRBV29-1 to TRBJ2-1; 9 bases match TRBD2. This CDR3 has 14 residues. Losses at the gene ends were 5 bases for V and 8 bases for J; bases not matched to a gene: 10. Looked up from germline, CDR1 is SQVTM and CDR2 is ANQGSEA. The CDR3 sequence is CSVCGTSLVDEQFF. The CDR3 region has the DNA TGCAGCGTTTGCGGGACTAGCTTAGTCGATGAGCAGTTCTTC.

The V gene is TRBV5-1, the J gene TRBJ1-5, with 7 nucleotides matching TRBD1. Germline-derived CDR1 and CDR2 are SGHRS and YFSETQ. V trimming: 5 bases; J trimming: 2 bases; junction bases outside the gene matches: 16. The CDR3 is 18 residues long. DNA of the CDR3: TGCGCCAGCAGTCAGCTTCCGACAGGGTGGGGAGGCAATCAGCCCCAGCATTTT. Translating it yields CASSQLPTGWGGNQPQHF.

The chain carries TRBV9 and TRBJ2-3; TRBD2 agrees at 12 bases. The CDR3 is made up of 17 amino acids. Germline values: CDR1 SGDLS, CDR2 YYNGEE. The trim removed 4 bases at V and 5 bases at J, leaving 11 bases unmatched. Here the CDR3 DNA reads TGTGCCAGCAGCCCACGCAAGACTAGCGGGAGAGGAGATACGCAGTATTTT. As protein: CASSPRKTSGRGDTQYF. The full variable domain, with the rest looked up from reference TRBV9 and TRBJ2-3, is DSGVTQTPKHLITATGQRVTLRCSPRSGDLSVYWYQQSLDQGLQFLIQYYNGEERAKGNILERFSAQQFPDLHSELNLSSLELGDSALYFCASSPRKTSGRGDTQYFGPGTRLTVL.

This sequence joins TRBV10-2 and TRBJ2-7; possibly TRBD2 for D (5 bases). Trimming shortened V by 3 bases and J by 0 bases, and 12 bases separated the two germline ends. The V gene's germline CDR1 is WSHSY and CDR2 SAAADI. The CDR3 length is 15 residues. The CDR3 reads CASSDRGEHSYEQYF. The CDR3 DNA reads as TGCGCCAGCAGTGATCGGGGTGAACACTCCTACGAGCAGTACTTC.

A single count supports this clone. The chain is built from TRBV12-2 and TRBJ2-4; the D call TRBD2 from the table was never checked on the DNA. TRBV12-2 is termed a pseudogene. The CDR3 contains 15 residues. This CDR3 is CASRLVLETVNIQYF. CDR3 nucleotide sequence: TGTGCAAGTCGCTTAGTCCTGGAGACGGTAAACATTCAGTACTTC.

The V gene is TRBV5-1, the J gene TRBJ2-1, with TRBD2 matching over 11 bases. The CDR3 consists of 14 residues. V gave up 5 bases and J gave up 5 bases; unmatched junction bases: 3. Germline lookup yields CDR1 SGHRS and CDR2 YFSETQ. CDR3 region: CASSSGRVDNEQFF. CDR3 coding DNA: TGCGCCAGCAGTAGCGGGAGGGTAGACAATGAGCAGTTCTTC.